These 10 T cell receptor beta chains were all obtained from the same sample, sequenced in a study of blood T cell repertoires in COVID-19. Produced via immunoSEQ multiplex PCR; TCRdb's table is partial and in-frame only. Altogether some 290,000 clones are present, just under 90% being singletons, with the ten largest covering roughly a tenth. Sequencing was performed on PBMCs or T cells enriched from blood (not recorded which). These receptors all come from a woman in her thirties who had recovered from COVID-19.

This clone has just one count. The chain couples TRBV30 to TRBJ2-7, with D uncertain. This CDR3 spans 15 amino acids. The germline CDR1 and CDR2 sequences are GTSNPN and SVGIG (reference sequence). Trimming pared 3 bases from V and 4 bases from J, leaving 19 bases between. The CDR3: CAWSSDESPMYEQYF. The CDR3 DNA sequence: TGTGCCTGGAGCTCCGATGAGTCTCCGATGTACGAGCAGTACTTC.

The chain has TRBV7-6 and TRBJ2-3; maybe TRBD1 (6 bases). The CDR3 extends over 13 amino acids. Germline V gene data show CDR1 as SGHVS and CDR2 as FNYEAQ. The V and J ends lost 4 bases and 9 bases respectively, with 14 bases between them. The CDR3 is CASSSQGQTTQYF. The CDR3 nucleotides are TGTGCCAGCAGCTCACAGGGTCAGACAACGCAGTATTTT.

The chain joins TRBV12-3 or TRBV12-4 to TRBJ2-7; TRBD2 matches at 7 bases. This CDR3 spans 13 amino acids. The trim removed 6 bases at V and 4 bases at J, leaving 6 bases unmatched. The DNA for the CDR3 is TGTGCCAGCAGCCGGGACTACCAATACGAGCAGTACTTC. The encoded protein is CASSRDYQYEQYF.

This sequence joins TRBV4-3 and TRBJ1-3, with D possibly matching TRBD1 (6 bases). V shed 0 bases and J shed 3 bases, with 12 bases lying between them. CDR3 length: 16 amino acids. Germline CDR1 is LGHNA and CDR2 is YSLEER. The CDR3 DNA reads as TGCGCCAGCAGCCAAGATGGGAGGGGGTATGGAAACACCATATATTTT. Amino acids: CASSQDGRGYGNTIYF.

The rearrangement links TRBV27 to TRBJ2-1; 16 nucleotides line up with TRBD2. The trim removed 6 bases at V and 8 bases at J, leaving 4 bases unmatched. The CDR3 length is 15 residues. Per the germline V gene, CDR1 is MNHEY and CDR2 is SMNVEV (reference sequence). This chain's CDR3 is CASSVGLAGGYEQFF. DNA of the CDR3: TGTGCCAGCAGCGTGGGACTAGCGGGAGGGTATGAGCAGTTCTTC.

The J gene is TRBJ2-2, the V gene TRBV6-5, with D maybe TRBD2 (5 bases). CDR1 MNHEY and CDR2 SVGAGI come from the germline V gene. The CDR3 is 13 residues long. Between the trimmed V and J ends, which lost 6 bases and 3 bases, there was a span of 8 bases. The CDR3 sequence: CASSQDYTGELFF. Here the CDR3 DNA reads TGTGCCAGCAGCCAGGACTACACCGGGGAGCTGTTTTTT.

The count of this clone is one. V and J are TRBV9 and TRBJ2-3, with 11 positions matching TRBD2. The trim removed 0 bases at V and 5 bases at J, leaving 11 bases unmatched. The germline gives CDR1 SGDLS, CDR2 YYNGEE. This CDR3 spans 18 amino acids. CDR3 loop: CASSVDSLAGVGLDTQYF. CDR3 DNA: TGTGCCAGCAGCGTAGATTCACTAGCGGGAGTTGGGTTAGATACGCAGTATTTT. The whole variable domain, remainder taken from reference TRBV9 and TRBJ2-3, is DSGVTQTPKHLITATGQRVTLRCSPRSGDLSVYWYQQSLDQGLQFLIQYYNGEERAKGNILERFSAQQFPDLHSELNLSSLELGDSALYFCASSVDSLAGVGLDTQYFGPGTRLTVL.

This clone was counted a few times. V gene TRBV19 combines with J gene TRBJ1-1, with D tentatively TRBD1 (6 bases). From germline, CDR1 is LNHDA and CDR2 SQIVND (reference sequence). Trimming cost V 7 bases and J 3 bases, with 15 bases left between them. This CDR3 is 14 amino acids long. Here the CDR3 reads CASTLQGSYTEAFF. In DNA form, the CDR3 reads TGTGCCAGTACCCTACAGGGTAGTTACACTGAAGCTTTCTTT.

The V and J genes are TRBV12-5 and TRBJ2-7, with 8 bases fitting TRBD1. The CDR3 covers 17 residues. CDR1 and CDR2 from the germline V gene are LGHNT and FRNRAP. The ends lost 1 base at V and 5 bases at J; junction bases unmatched: 13. The DNA of the CDR3 is TGTGCTAGTGGTTTGGCACTTCGGGACAGGTCTAAACACGAGCAGTACTTC. Amino acid sequence: CASGLALRDRSKHEQYF.

The rearrangement uses TRBV18 and TRBJ2-2, with 10 positions matching TRBD1. The CDR3 loop spans 19 amino acids. Germline loops: CDR1 KGHSH, CDR2 LQKENI. V shed 1 base, J shed 4 bases, and the junction held 12 bases outside the gene matches. The DNA for the CDR3 is TGTGCCAGCTCACCACGTTGGCTTTCCGGGACAGGGGTCACCGGGGAGCTGTTTTTT. Protein sequence: CASSPRWLSGTGVTGELFF.